This TCR beta chain was observed in a study of T cells in Graves' hyperthyroidism and ophthalmopathy. Exclusions: uncontrolled infection, other autoimmune disease, pregnancy, lactation. Study results and limitations: Median prediction lead before ophthalmopathy onset was about 6.3 months with the model. Most expanded thyroid clonotypes above 0.001 also appeared in blood.

The V end was cut by 0 bases, the J end by 1 base, with 10 bases between. CDR3 length: 15 residues. Germline values: CDR1 DFQATT, CDR2 SNEGSKA (reference sequence). Template material for amplifying TCR beta CDR3 regions consisted of RNA transcripts. With the HTBI primer set, the TCR CDR3 went through a first round of RT-PCR. One entry per CDR3 protein results from TCRdb running MiXCR on the multiplex PCR reads. The sample contains about 24,000 distinct CDR3 sequences, around 54% of which appear only once. As for this clonotype: The antigen is undetermined.

This TCR was recovered from a woman between 40 and 50 years old with Graves' hyperthyroidism that later progressed to Graves' ophthalmopathy. This chain connects TRBV20-1 to TRBJ2-1; D unclear. Sequencing was carried out using blood. CDR3 coding DNA: TGCAGTGCTAGAGATTTGGCGGCATCCTACAATGAGCAGTTCTTC. Amino acid sequence: CSARDLAASYNEQFF.